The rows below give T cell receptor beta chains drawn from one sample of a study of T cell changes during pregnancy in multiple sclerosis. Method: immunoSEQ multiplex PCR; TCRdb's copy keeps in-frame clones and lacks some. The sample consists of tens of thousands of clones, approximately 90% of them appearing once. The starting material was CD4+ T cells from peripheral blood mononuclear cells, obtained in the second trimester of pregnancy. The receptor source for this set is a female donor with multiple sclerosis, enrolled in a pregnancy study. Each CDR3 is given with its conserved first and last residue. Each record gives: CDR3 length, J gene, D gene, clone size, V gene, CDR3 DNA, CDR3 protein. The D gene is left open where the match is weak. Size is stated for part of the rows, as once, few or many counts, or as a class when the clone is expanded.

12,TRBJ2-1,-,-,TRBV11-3,TGTGCCAGCAGCACGGGGACTCTCGAGCAGTTCTTC,CASSTGTLEQFF
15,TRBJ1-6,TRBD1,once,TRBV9,TGTGCCAGCAGCGGGGGACAGTTGGATAATTCACCCCTCCACTTT,CASSGGQLDNSPLHF
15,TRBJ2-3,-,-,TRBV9,TGTGCCAGCAGCGTAGGGAACAGTGGCACAGATACGCAGTATTTT,CASSVGNSGTDTQYF
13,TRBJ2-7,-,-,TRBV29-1,TGCAGCGGCCTTTTTCCACTCAACCGCGAGCAGTACTTC,CSGLFPLNREQYF
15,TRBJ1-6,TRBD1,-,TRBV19,TGTGCCACCCGCCTGGCGGGACAGGGCAGTTCACCCCTCCACTTT,CATRLAGQGSSPLHF
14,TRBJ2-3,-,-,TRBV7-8,TGTGCCAGCAGCCCGAGTAGGGGTCCAGATACGCAGTATTTT,CASSPSRGPDTQYF
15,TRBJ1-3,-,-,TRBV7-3,TGTGCCAGCAGCTTATCGGGCAGGGTGGGCAACACCATATATTTT,CASSLSGRVGNTIYF
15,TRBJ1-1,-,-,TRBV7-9,TGTGCCAGCAGCATCTCGACAGGACTGAACACTGAAGCTTTCTTT,CASSISTGLNTEAFF
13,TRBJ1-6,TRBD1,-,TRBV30,TGTGCCTGGACGGGACAGGCTAATTCACCCCTCCACTTT,CAWTGQANSPLHF
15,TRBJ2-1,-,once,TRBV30,TGTGCCTGGAGTGTACGCGGAGTTCTCCACAATGAGCAGTTCTTC,CAWSVRGVLHNEQFF
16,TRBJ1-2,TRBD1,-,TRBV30,TGTGCCTGGAGTGTACAGATCATCGGGACAGGGGATCGCTACACCTTC,CAWSVQIIGTGDRYTF
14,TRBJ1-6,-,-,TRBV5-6,TGTGCCAGCAGCTTGGAGCACTCGGATTCACCCCTCCACTTT,CASSLEHSDSPLHF
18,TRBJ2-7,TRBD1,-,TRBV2,TGTGCCAGCAGTCAGCCTCGTCCCGGACAGGGGACCTCCTACGAGCAGTACTTC,CASSQPRPGQGTSYEQYF
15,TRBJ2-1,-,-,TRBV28,TGTGCCAGCAGTTTAATTACTAGCTCCTACAATGAGCAGTTCTTC,CASSLITSSYNEQFF
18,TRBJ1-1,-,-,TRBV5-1,TGCGCCAGCAGCTTGGGTCGACAGACGCTTAACAGGAACACTGAAGCTTTCTTT,CASSLGRQTLNRNTEAFF
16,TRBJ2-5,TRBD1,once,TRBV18,TGTGCCAGCTCACCATTCGCCGGACAGGGGAGAGAGACCCAGTACTTC,CASSPFAGQGRETQYF
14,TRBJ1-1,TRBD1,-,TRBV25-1,TGTGCCAGCAGACCTCAGGGGGGCGCGGCTGAAGCTTTCTTT,CASRPQGGAAEAFF
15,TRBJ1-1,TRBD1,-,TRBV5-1,TGCGCCAGCAGCTGGACAGGGGATTTGAACACTGAAGCTTTCTTT,CASSWTGDLNTEAFF
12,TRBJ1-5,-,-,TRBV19,TGTGCCAGTAGTATCCTAAATCAGCCCCAGCATTTT,CASSILNQPQHF
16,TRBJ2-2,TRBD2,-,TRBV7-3,TGTGCCAGCAGCTCTAATAGCGGGAGGGACACCGGGGAGCTGTTTTTT,CASSSNSGRDTGELFF
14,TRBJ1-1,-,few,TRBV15,TGTGCCACCAGCAGAGATCCCGGGGTCACTGAAGCTTTCTTT,CATSRDPGVTEAFF
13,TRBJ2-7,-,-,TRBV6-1,TGTGCCAGCAGAGAGAGGTCGTCCTACGAGCAGTACTTC,CASRERSSYEQYF
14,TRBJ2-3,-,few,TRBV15,TGTGCCACCAGCAGAGGGGGCAACACAGATACGCAGTATTTT,CATSRGGNTDTQYF
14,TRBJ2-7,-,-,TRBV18,TGTGCCAGCTCCCCTACAGGAGTGAGCTACGAGCAGTACTTC,CASSPTGVSYEQYF
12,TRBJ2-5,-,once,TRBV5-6,TGTGCCAGCAGCCGAACCGCGGAGACCCAGTACTTC,CASSRTAETQYF
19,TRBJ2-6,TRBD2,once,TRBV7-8,TGTGCCAGCAGCTTAGGGTGGCTAGCGGGAGACTCTGGGGCCAACGTCCTGACTTTC,CASSLGWLAGDSGANVLTF
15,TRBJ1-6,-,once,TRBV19,TGTGCCAGTAGTATTAGTAGCAGTAGTAATTCACCCCTCCACTTT,CASSISSSSNSPLHF
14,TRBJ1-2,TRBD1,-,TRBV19,TGTGCCAGTAGTATGGGGGACAGGAGCTATGGCTACACCTTC,CASSMGDRSYGYTF
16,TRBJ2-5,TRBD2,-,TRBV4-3,TGCGCCAGCAGCCAAGGACTAGCGCTGATCCAAGAGACCCAGTACTTC,CASSQGLALIQETQYF
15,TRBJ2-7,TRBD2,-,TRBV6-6,TGTGCCAGCAGCCCCTGGACTAGCGGGGGCTACGAGCAGTACTTC,CASSPWTSGGYEQYF
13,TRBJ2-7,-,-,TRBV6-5,TGTGCCAGCAGGGTCATAGGGGCGAGCGAGCAGTACTTC,CASRVIGASEQYF
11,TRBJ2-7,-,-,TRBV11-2,TGTGCCAGCAGCTTACACTACGAGCAGTACTTC,CASSLHYEQYF
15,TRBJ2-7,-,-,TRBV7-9,TGTGCCAGCAGCTTAGTAGCGTTCCGCTCCTACGAGCAGTACTTC,CASSLVAFRSYEQYF
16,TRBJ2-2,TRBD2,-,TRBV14,TGTGCCAGCAGCCATCAAGCGGGAGGGCCCTCTGGGGAGCTGTTTTTT,CASSHQAGGPSGELFF
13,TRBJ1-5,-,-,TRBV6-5,TGTGCCAGCAGTAGGCAGGGGAGATTGCCCCAGCATTTT,CASSRQGRLPQHF
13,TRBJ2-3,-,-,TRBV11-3,TGTGCCAACCGGGACTGCGTTAGAGATACGCAGTATTTT,CANRDCVRDTQYF
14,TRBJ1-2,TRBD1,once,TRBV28,TGTGCCAGCAGACAACGGACAGGGAACTATGGCTACACCTTC,CASRQRTGNYGYTF
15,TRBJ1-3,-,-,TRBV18,TGTGCCAGCTCACCGACTCCGTCGGCTGGAAACACCATATATTTT,CASSPTPSAGNTIYF
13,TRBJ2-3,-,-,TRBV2,TGTGCCGACCGGGGGGCGCGCGGAGATACGCAGTATTTT,CADRGARGDTQYF
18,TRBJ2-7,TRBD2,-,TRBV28,TGTGCCAGCAGTACCAGGACTAGCGGGAGGGCCTTCATCTACGAGCAGTACTTC,CASSTRTSGRAFIYEQYF
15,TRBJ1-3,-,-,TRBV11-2,TGTGCCAGCAGCTTAGAACAAGGGGCGGGAAACACCATATATTTT,CASSLEQGAGNTIYF